One and the same sample provided the 25 T cell receptor beta chains below, sequenced in a study of preoperative IRX-2 immunotherapy in early breast cancer. Indicated treatment: preoperative locoregional IRX-2 cytokine immunotherapy. Clones were sequenced by immunoSEQ multiplex PCR, and TCRdb holds only the in-frame ones, with some missing. The sample shows tens of thousands of clones, 75% to 90% of them seen only once. The sequencing used lymph node tissue, collected after IRX-2 immunotherapy. Receptor source: a human donor with breast cancer.

V and J are TRBV14 and TRBJ1-4, with D unclear. Germline CDR1 and CDR2: SGHDN and FVKESK. V dropped 1 base and J dropped 1 base, with 7 bases sitting between them. The CDR3 runs to 15 residues. Written as DNA, the CDR3 is TGTGCCAGCAGCCAAGTTCTAGGAACTAATGAAAAACTGTTTTTT. Its translation is CASSQVLGTNEKLFF.

The V and J genes are TRBV6-8 and TRBJ2-7; a weak D match, TRBD1 (5 bases). Deletions cut 7 bases from V and 5 bases from J, with 21 bases between. The CDR3 covers 15 residues. Germline CDR1 reads MNHGY; CDR2 reads SAAAGT. This chain's CDR3 is CASKADSVHLDEQYV. The CDR3 nucleotides are TGTGCCAGCAAAGCTGACAGCGTTCATTTGGACGAGCAGTACGTC.

This clone has just one count. The chain joins TRBV9 to TRBJ2-2; 7 bases map to TRBD1. This CDR3 is built from 14 residues. The junction had 7 bases not matched to a gene; V was cut back by 5 bases and J by 6 bases. The germline gives CDR1 SGDLS, CDR2 YYNGEE. This CDR3 reads CASSEGTEAGELFF. The CDR3 coding sequence is TGTGCCAGCAGTGAAGGGACAGAGGCCGGGGAGCTGTTTTTT.

The chain joins TRBV19 to TRBJ2-3, with D unresolved. The CDR3 is 15 residues long. Germline V CDR1 and CDR2: LNHDA, SQIVND (reference sequence). Trimming took 7 bases from V and 5 from J, leaving 19 bases between them. CDR3 nucleotides: TGTGCCAGTACCCAAGATGGGCTAGTACGAGATACGCAGTATTTT. Its translation: CASTQDGLVRDTQYF.

The gene calls are TRBV18 and TRBJ2-6; 10 nucleotides agree with TRBD1. Germline V gene data show CDR1 as KGHSH and CDR2 as LQKENI. V was pared by 3 bases and J by 4 bases, with 6 bases of the junction left unmatched. The CDR3 extends over 17 amino acids. The CDR3 loop is CASSPAGTGAGANVLTF. The CDR3 nucleotides read TGTGCCAGCTCACCGGCCGGGACAGGGGCCGGGGCCAACGTCCTGACTTTC.

The chain couples TRBV19 to TRBJ1-2; D unresolved. This CDR3 has 14 amino acids. V lost 0 bases to trimming and J lost 6 bases, with 11 bases between them. In germline, CDR1 is LNHDA, CDR2 SQIVND (reference sequence). The CDR3 loop reads CASSIDSPWDGYTF. The CDR3 nucleotides read TGTGCCAGTAGTATAGATTCCCCCTGGGATGGCTACACCTTC.

The chain is built from TRBV19 and TRBJ1-1; TRBD1 aligns across 12 bases. Germline V lookup: CDR1 LNHDA, CDR2 SQIVND (reference sequence). The CDR3 has 16 residues. With V trimmed by 8 bases and J by 8 bases, 15 bases remained unmatched. CDR3 in DNA: TGTGCCAGTCGGTCCTTTGGGACAGGGGGCAATACAGAAGCTTTCTTT. Translated: CASRSFGTGGNTEAFF.

V and J are TRBV19 and TRBJ2-6; D not resolved. The CDR3 runs 15 residues. V gave up 7 bases and J gave up 4 bases, with 14 bases separating them. Germline V gene sequence: CDR1 LNHDA, CDR2 SQIVND (reference sequence). CDR3 bases: TGTGCCAGTAAGGTACTCCGAGCCGGGGCCAACGTCCTGACTTTC. Its translation: CASKVLRAGANVLTF.

The chain is built from TRBV28 and TRBJ1-2, with D possibly matching TRBD1 (6 bases). This CDR3 has 14 residues. Germline loops: CDR1 MDHEN, CDR2 SYDVKM. V was shortened by 8 bases and J by 3 bases, with 16 bases between the two germline ends. In DNA form, the CDR3 reads TGTGCCAGCGGGTGGTCCAGGGGTGACTATGGCTACACCTTC. It is translated as CASGWSRGDYGYTF.

The genes are TRBV11-3 and TRBJ1-1; no clear D gene. The CDR3 has 15 residues. CDR1 and CDR2 (germline): SGHNT, YENEEA. V lost 5 bases to trimming and J lost 1 base, with 14 bases between them. In nucleotides, the CDR3 is TGTGCCAGCAGCCTGATAACCGGGAGGAACACTGAAGCTTTCTTT. This encodes CASSLITGRNTEAFF.

This rearrangement joins TRBV6-8 to TRBJ2-6, with D unclear. Germline CDR1 MNHGY, CDR2 SAAAGT. The V end lost 6 bases, the J end lost 1 base, and 10 bases lay between the germline ends. CDR3 length: 15 amino acids. The CDR3 DNA sequence: TGTGCCAGCAGCCCTTACTCGTCTGGGGCCAACGTCCTGACTTTC. It yields the protein CASSPYSSGANVLTF.

This clone was seen once. At one end, the junction sequence differs from germline, possibly due to a read error. The rearrangement links TRBV6-8 to TRBJ2-2; 8 positions match TRBD2. Germline lookup yields CDR1 MNHGY and CDR2 SAAAGT. This CDR3 comprises 16 residues. CDR3 protein: CAISDSGTSGPGELFF. In DNA form, the CDR3 reads TGTGCCATCAGTGACTCCGGGACTAGTGGCCCCGGGGAGCTGTTTTTT.

This chain joins TRBV19 and TRBJ1-5; D unclear. The length of the CDR3 is 15 residues. Germline assignment: CDR1 LNHDA and CDR2 SQIVND (reference sequence). The ends were cut back, 9 bases at V and 4 bases at J, with 19 bases in the middle. CDR3 bases: TGTGCCAGCCATAGGCGGTCAGCTGTGAATCAGCCCCAGCATTTT. Residues: CASHRRSAVNQPQHF.

This chain uses TRBV5-1 with TRBJ2-7; D is unresolved. The CDR3 covers 14 residues. The germline gives CDR1 SGHRS, CDR2 YFSETQ. Deletions cut 4 bases from V and 3 bases from J, with 14 bases between. The CDR3 bases are TGCGCCAGCAGCCCGTTAAGCCCCCTCTACGAGCAGTACTTC. Translating it yields CASSPLSPLYEQYF.

This clone was detected only once. The V call is TRBV28, the J call TRBJ2-2; D is perhaps TRBD1 (5 bases). V lost 5 bases to trimming and J lost 3 bases, with 10 bases between them. The CDR3 runs to 14 residues. Germline CDR1 and CDR2: MDHEN and SYDVKM. The CDR3 loop is CASSTDSYTGELFF. The DNA for the CDR3 is TGTGCCAGCAGTACCGACAGCTACACCGGGGAGCTGTTTTTT.

This chain links TRBV29-1 with TRBJ1-1; D gene uncertain. The germline gives CDR1 SQVTM, CDR2 ANQGSEA. The ends were cut back, 6 bases at V and 1 base at J, with 9 bases in the middle. CDR3 length: 12 residues. CDR3 region: CSVESGNTEAFF. Written as DNA, the CDR3 is TGCAGCGTGGAGTCAGGGAACACTGAAGCTTTCTTT.

The chain couples TRBV30 to TRBJ2-1; 7 bases map to TRBD1. With V trimmed by 4 bases and J by 7 bases, 1 base remained unmatched. This CDR3 comprises 11 residues. In germline, CDR1 is GTSNPN, CDR2 SVGIG (reference sequence). CDR3: CAWNRGNEQFF. CDR3 DNA: TGTGCCTGGAACAGGGGAAATGAGCAGTTCTTC.

The chain carries TRBV7-7 and TRBJ1-3; 7 nucleotides line up with TRBD1. The J segment lost 2 bases and the V segment lost 11 bases, leaving 12 bases of the junction unmatched. The CDR3 is 15 amino acids. Germline lookup yields CDR1 SSHAT and CDR2 FNYEAQ (reference sequence). DNA for the CDR3: TGTGCCTACCCAGGGGGGGCTGGAGCTGGAAACACCATATATTTT. Translated: CAYPGGAGAGNTIYF.

The V gene is TRBV5-1, the J gene TRBJ2-1; 8 bases are shared with TRBD2. V was clipped by 4 bases and J by 7 bases; unmatched bases: 13. CDR3 length: 16 residues. Germline V gene data show CDR1 as SGHRS and CDR2 as YFSETQ. For the CDR3, the DNA is TGCGCCAGCAGCCCGAGCGGGGGCAAACTTTTTAATGAGCAGTTCTTC. Its protein is CASSPSGGKLFNEQFF.

This chain joins TRBV19 and TRBJ2-3, with 8 bases identical to TRBD2. CDR1 and CDR2 (germline): LNHDA, SQIVND (reference sequence). CDR3 length equals 17 residues. Trimming took 7 bases from V and 2 from J; bases not matched to a gene: 14. CDR3 DNA: TGTGCCAGTATCCCCAACCCACGCGGGGGGTTCACAGATACGCAGTATTTT. Its translation: CASIPNPRGGFTDTQYF.

This clone turned up a few times. The V call is TRBV10-2, the J call TRBJ1-5; D gene uncertain. V was shortened by 2 bases and J by 8 bases, with 13 bases between the two germline ends. Germline V gene sequence: CDR1 WSHSY, CDR2 SAAADI. There are 14 residues in the CDR3. The CDR3 protein is CASSEGTASEPQHF. For the CDR3, the DNA is TGCGCCAGCAGTGAGGGAACCGCTAGTGAGCCCCAGCATTTT.

In its sample, this clone was seen once. This rearrangement joins TRBV19 to TRBJ2-7, with 9 bases identical to TRBD1. CDR3 length: 19 amino acids. Germline V CDR1 and CDR2: LNHDA, SQIVND (reference sequence). With 5 bases clipped from V and 4 bases from J, the junction kept 21 bases outside the gene matches. The CDR3 loop reads CASSPSRGAWTGDSYEQYV. The CDR3 DNA is TGTGCCAGTAGTCCCAGTAGGGGTGCGTGGACAGGGGACTCGTACGAGCAGTACGTC.

V usage is TRBV19 and J usage is TRBJ1-5; D unresolved. CDR3 size: 15 residues. CDR1 LNHDA and CDR2 SQIVND come from the germline V gene (reference sequence). V was clipped by 1 base and J by 7 bases, with 14 bases between them. The DNA of the CDR3 is TGTGCCAGTAGTATAGGGCCTCAGTTCGGGCAGCCCCAGCATTTT. Protein sequence: CASSIGPQFGQPQHF.

The chain joins TRBV6-8 to TRBJ1-5, with TRBD1 matching over 10 bases. The ends lost 6 bases at V and 10 bases at J; junction bases unmatched: 6. The germline CDR1 and CDR2 sequences are MNHGY and SAAAGT. The CDR3 loop spans 13 amino acids. Here the CDR3 DNA reads TGTGCCAGCAGCCCGGGACAGGGGTTACCCCAGCATTTT. Translated: CASSPGQGLPQHF.

This clone showed up just a few times. Here the CDR3 reads CASRGTRGGTEAFF. The CDR3 DNA is TGCGCCAGCCGGGGAACAAGGGGGGGCACTGAAGCTTTCTTT. The rearrangement joins TRBV10-2 to TRBJ1-1, with a tentative D call TRBD1 (6 bases). In germline, CDR1 is WSHSY, CDR2 SAAADI. V gave up 8 bases and J gave up 4 bases, with 17 bases separating them. The CDR3 totals 14 residues.